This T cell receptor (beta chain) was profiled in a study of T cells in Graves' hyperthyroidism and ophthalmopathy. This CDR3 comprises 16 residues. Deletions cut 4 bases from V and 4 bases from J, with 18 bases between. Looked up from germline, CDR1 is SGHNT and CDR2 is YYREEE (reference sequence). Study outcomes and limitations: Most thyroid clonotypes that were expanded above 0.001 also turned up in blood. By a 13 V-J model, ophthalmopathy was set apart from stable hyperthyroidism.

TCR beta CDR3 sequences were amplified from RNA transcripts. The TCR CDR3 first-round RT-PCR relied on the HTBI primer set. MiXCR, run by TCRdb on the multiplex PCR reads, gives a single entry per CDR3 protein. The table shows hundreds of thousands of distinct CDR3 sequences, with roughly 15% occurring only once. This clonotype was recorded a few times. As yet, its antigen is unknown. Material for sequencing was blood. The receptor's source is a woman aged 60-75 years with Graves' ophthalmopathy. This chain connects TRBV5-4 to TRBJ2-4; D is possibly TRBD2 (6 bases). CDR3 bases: TGTGCCAGCAGCCTATTAGCCGGGAGTCGTAAAAACATTCAGTACTTC. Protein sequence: CASSLLAGSRKNIQYF.